Shown below are 30 T cell receptor beta chains from a single sample sequenced in a study of T cell repertoires in cytomegalovirus infection (dated by TCRdb to the late 2010s). Sequencer: Illumina HiSeq 1500. The raw public data were reprocessed by TCRdb itself: fastp quality trimming at Q25, MiXCR clonotype calling, in-frame beta chains only. When rows share a CDR3 protein, they turn into one entry using the most common DNA and genes. In all, the sample holds a few hundred thousand distinct CDR3 sequences, and over 20% of those were seen once. The ten largest clones capture 15% to 20% of the sample. The sample comprised CD8+ T cells from PBMCs. Receptor source: a human donor in good health (CMV status not recorded). Some clones in this sample may be carry-over from other donors' samples.

There are many counts of this clonotype. This chain joins TRBV7-6 and TRBJ1-1, with 7 bases matching TRBD1. The ends lost 1 base at V and 6 bases at J; junction bases unmatched: 5. This CDR3 contains 14 residues. Germline values: CDR1 SGHVS, CDR2 FNYEAQ. The DNA of the CDR3 is TGTGCCAGCAGCTTAGAGACAGGGTTCCCTGAAGCTTTCTTT. It is translated as CASSLETGFPEAFF.

This clonotype was observed at least ten times. The chain couples TRBV7-3 to TRBJ2-2; a weak D match, TRBD2 (5 bases). This CDR3 is built from 14 residues. With 5 bases removed from V and 7 bases from J, the gap between germline ends came to 14 bases. Germline assignment: CDR1 SGHTA and CDR2 FQGTGA. CDR3 bases: TGTGCCAGCAGCCCTGGCCCCGGAGGCGGGGAGCTGTTTTTT. Its protein is CASSPGPGGGELFF.

About this clonotype: An end of the junction differs from the germline gene, which may be a read error. This chain links TRBV29-1 with TRBJ2-1, with D unclear. Germline-derived CDR1 and CDR2 are SQVTM and ANQGSEA. This CDR3 contains 12 residues. The CDR3 DNA is TGCAGCGTTCATCCCTCCGACAATGAGCAGTTCTTC. It encodes CSVHPSDNEQFF.

The table lists this clonotype with a few counts. The chain couples TRBV6-6 to TRBJ2-4; possibly TRBD1 for D (7 bases). V lost 6 bases and J lost 0, with 18 bases in between. The CDR3 runs 17 residues. The V gene's germline CDR1 is MNHNY and CDR2 SVGAGI (reference sequence). The DNA for the CDR3 is TGTGCCAGCAGCCCGACAGGGAGGACCCTAGCCAAAAACATTCAGTACTTC. Its translation: CASSPTGRTLAKNIQYF.

The gene calls are TRBV2 and TRBJ2-7; 7 nucleotides align to TRBD1. CDR3 length equals 14 residues. With 5 bases clipped from V and 5 bases from J, the junction kept 9 bases outside the gene matches. Germline assignment: CDR1 SNHLY and CDR2 FYNNEI. DNA of the CDR3: TGTGCCAGCAGTTCCGACAGGGCTGGGCACGAGCAGTACTTC. Amino acid sequence: CASSSDRAGHEQYF.

V usage is TRBV5-6 and J usage is TRBJ1-1; D is undetermined. Germline CDR1 and CDR2: SGHDT and YYEEEE. The length of the CDR3 is 14 residues. V was cut by 2 bases and J by 3 bases, with 11 bases left in between. The CDR3 loop is CASSLNPSDTEAFF. CDR3 in DNA: TGTGCCAGCAGCTTAAACCCCTCCGACACTGAAGCTTTCTTT.

The V and J genes are TRBV2 and TRBJ2-2, with 10 bases identical to TRBD1. This CDR3 has 18 amino acids. CDR1 and CDR2 (germline): SNHLY, FYNNEI. With V trimmed by 6 bases and J by 3 bases, 13 bases remained unmatched. Written as DNA, the CDR3 is TGTGCCAGCAGGATGCCGGGGGGACAGGGGCGATACACCGGGGAGCTGTTTTTT. Its protein is CASRMPGGQGRYTGELFF.

V usage is TRBV6-1 and J usage is TRBJ1-4, with D perhaps TRBD1 (5 bases). Per the germline V gene, CDR1 is MNHNS and CDR2 is SASEGT. The CDR3 has 15 residues. Trimming pared 0 bases from V and 5 bases from J, leaving 10 bases between. The CDR3 region is CASSEALRANEKLFF. CDR3 bases: TGTGCCAGCAGTGAAGCCCTCAGGGCCAATGAAAAACTGTTTTTT.

This chain joins TRBV3-1 and TRBJ1-1; D is unresolved. The CDR3 is 15 residues long. Trimming removed 0 bases at V and 4 bases at J, with 12 bases between. Germline V lookup: CDR1 LGHDT, CDR2 YNNKEL (reference sequence). The CDR3: CASSQDGQLLTEAFF. DNA of the CDR3: TGTGCCAGCAGCCAAGATGGGCAGCTCCTCACTGAAGCTTTCTTT.

This chain connects TRBV4-2 to TRBJ2-1, with unresolved D. CDR1 LGHNA and CDR2 YNFKEQ come from the germline V gene. CDR3 length equals 15 residues. Deletions cut 7 bases from V and 0 bases from J, with 13 bases between. The CDR3 sequence: CASKSSYSSYNEQFF. The CDR3 region has the DNA TGTGCCAGCAAAAGTTCCTACAGCTCCTACAATGAGCAGTTCTTC.

The V and J genes are TRBV28 and TRBJ1-1; no clear D. Trimming pared 10 bases from V and 1 base from J, leaving 13 bases between. This CDR3 is built from 13 residues. CDR1 and CDR2 (germline): MDHEN, SYDVKM. CDR3 bases: TGTGCCACCCTCAGCCGGGCGAACACTGAAGCTTTCTTT. Translated: CATLSRANTEAFF.

As regards this clonotype: This could be a read error, since a much larger clone is one nucleotide away. The chain couples TRBV7-6 to TRBJ2-3; D is uncertain. This CDR3 region has 15 residues. Germline V gene sequence: CDR1 SGHVS, CDR2 FNYEAQ. The CDR3 bases are TGTGCCAGCAGCCCCCGATGGGGTCGCACAGATATGCAGTATTTT. Its protein is CASSPRWGRTDMQYF.

This clonotype was recorded many times. The J gene is TRBJ2-3, the V gene TRBV7-8; the D gene is possibly TRBD1 (6 bases). The length of the CDR3 is 16 residues. Germline V gene sequence: CDR1 SGHVS, CDR2 FQNEAQ. V lost 1 base, J lost 5 bases, and 16 bases lay in between. DNA of the CDR3: TGTGCCAGCAGCTTAGACGCAGGGGATGATGAAGATACGCAGTATTTT. Translating gives CASSLDAGDDEDTQYF.

The J gene is TRBJ2-7, the V gene TRBV7-9; no reliable D call. V was trimmed by 5 bases and J by 4 bases, leaving 9 bases between them. Looked up from germline, CDR1 is SEHNR and CDR2 is FQNEAQ (reference sequence). The CDR3 length is 12 residues. The CDR3: CASSIGPYEQYF. The CDR3 DNA follows: TGTGCCAGCAGCATAGGACCGTACGAGCAGTACTTC.

The chain couples TRBV7-8 to TRBJ2-7, with TRBD2 matching over 14 bases. In germline, CDR1 is SGHVS, CDR2 FQNEAQ. Unmatched junction bases numbered 2, after V lost 0 bases and J lost 4 bases. This CDR3 is built from 16 residues. CDR3 bases: TGTGCCAGCAGCTTAGCGACTAGCGGGGGGGCTTACGAGCAGTACTTC. It codes for CASSLATSGGAYEQYF. Based on the CDR3 plus reference TRBV7-8 and TRBJ2-7, the full variable domain is GAGVSQSPRYKVAKRGQDVALRCDPISGHVSLFWYQQALGQGPEFLTYFQNEAQLDKSGLPSDRFFAERPEGSVSTLKIQRTQQEDSAVYLCASSLATSGGAYEQYFGPGTRLTVT.

This clonotype was seen more than once but under ten times. V and J are TRBV28 and TRBJ1-5; TRBD1 aligns across 7 bases. Trimming took 8 bases from V and 0 from J; bases not matched to a gene: 4. The CDR3 is made up of 14 amino acids. Per germline, CDR1 MDHEN and CDR2 SYDVKM. The CDR3 sequence: CASHQGDSNQPQHF. The CDR3 nucleotides read TGTGCCAGCCACCAGGGGGATAGCAATCAGCCCCAGCATTTT.

This clonotype was detected many times. The CDR3, as DNA: TGTGCCACCAAGCAGCACGGAGGTGGTGAGCAGTTCTTC. Residues: CATKQHGGGEQFF. This chain connects TRBV7-2 to TRBJ2-1; D might be TRBD2 (5 bases). V was trimmed by 10 bases and J by 9 bases, leaving 19 bases between them. CDR1 is SGHTA and CDR2 is FQGNSA in the germline V gene. The CDR3 runs 13 residues.

The chain carries TRBV6-2 or TRBV6-3 and TRBJ1-2; the match to TRBD1 covers 9 bases. This CDR3 contains 15 residues. Per germline, CDR1 MNHEY and CDR2 SVGEGT. V lost 11 bases, J lost 2 bases, and 12 bases stayed unmatched. CDR3 nucleotide sequence: TGTGCCTGCTGGGACAGGGAAATTTGGAACTATGGCTACACCTTC. Translating it yields CACWDREIWNYGYTF.

In this sample, this clonotype turned up many times. The chain combines TRBV7-2 with TRBJ2-5; the D call may be TRBD1 or TRBD2 (5 bases each). Germline V CDR1 and CDR2: SGHTA, FQGNSA. Trimming removed 3 bases at V and 5 bases at J, with 16 bases between. This CDR3 comprises 15 residues. This CDR3 reads CASSFPLGAWETQYF. In nucleotides, the CDR3 is TGTGCCAGCAGCTTCCCACTCGGGGCTTGGGAGACCCAGTACTTC.

This clonotype was seen more than once but under ten times. The chain joins TRBV3-1 to TRBJ2-3; no firm D call. The germline V gene has CDR1 LGHDT and CDR2 YNNKEL (reference sequence). V shed 0 bases and J shed 3 bases, with 4 bases lying between them. The CDR3 totals 13 residues. The CDR3 DNA reads TGTGCCAGCAGCCAAGATTTAACAGATACGCAGTATTTT. Protein product: CASSQDLTDTQYF.

This clonotype was found a few times. The V and J genes are TRBV2 and TRBJ2-5; 10 bases are shared with TRBD2. J lost 7 bases, V lost 7 bases, and 6 bases had no gene match. The CDR3 runs 13 residues. Germline V gives CDR1 SNHLY, CDR2 FYNNEI. Written as DNA, the CDR3 is TGTGCCAGCACCCTAGCGGGGGAAGTGACCCAGTACTTC. It specifies CASTLAGEVTQYF.

V usage is TRBV20-1 and J usage is TRBJ2-1; D is undetermined. This CDR3 region has 14 residues. Looked up from germline, CDR1 is DFQATT and CDR2 is SNEGSKA (reference sequence). V was clipped by 6 bases and J by 0 bases, with 12 bases between them. CDR3 nucleotide sequence: TGCAGTGCCCCGCAACCGAGCTCCTACAATGAGCAGTTCTTC. Protein: CSAPQPSSYNEQFF.

The table lists this clonotype with many counts. V is TRBV7-8 and J is TRBJ2-3; 12 nucleotides align to TRBD2. Per germline, CDR1 SGHVS and CDR2 FQNEAQ. Trimming removed 0 bases from V and 3 bases from J; junction bases left unmatched: 10. The CDR3 runs 19 residues. The CDR3 DNA is TGTGCCAGCAGCTTAGCGCCGGGACTAGCGGGCCTGGAGACAGATACGCAGTATTTT. It codes for CASSLAPGLAGLETDTQYF.

This clonotype showed up just a few times. The chain employs TRBV2 and TRBJ2-1; 12 bases are shared with TRBD2. The CDR3 is 14 residues long. Germline CDR1 is SNHLY and CDR2 is FYNNEI. The junction had 7 bases not matched to a gene; V was cut back by 7 bases and J by 9 bases. CDR3 region: CASKASGGESEQFF. The DNA of the CDR3 is TGTGCCAGCAAGGCTAGCGGGGGGGAAAGTGAGCAGTTCTTC.

J is TRBJ2-4 and V is TRBV2; 11 nucleotides align to TRBD2. CDR3 length equals 16 residues. V gave up 10 bases and J gave up 4 bases; unmatched junction bases: 12. In germline, CDR1 is SNHLY, CDR2 FYNNEI. CDR3 in DNA: TGTGCCACTCTACTGACTAGCGGGGAAGGAAAAAACATTCAGTACTTC. Amino acids: CATLLTSGEGKNIQYF.

The V and J genes are TRBV15 and TRBJ1-1; D gene ambiguous. Per germline, CDR1 LNHNV and CDR2 YYDKDF (reference sequence). V was trimmed by 2 bases and J by 0 bases, leaving 16 bases between them. The CDR3 spans 17 residues. The CDR3 spells CATSRNNPLKVNTEAFF. CDR3 nucleotides: TGTGCCACCAGCAGAAACAACCCCTTGAAGGTGAACACTGAAGCTTTCTTT.

This chain links TRBV19 with TRBJ2-3; no definite D call. The CDR3 has 12 residues. V dropped 8 bases and J dropped 5 bases, with 11 bases sitting between them. Germline values: CDR1 LNHDA, CDR2 SQIVND (reference sequence). CDR3 nucleotide sequence: TGTGCCAGTTCAGGCGCGATAGATACGCAGTATTTT. Translation gives CASSGAIDTQYF. Supplemented by reference TRBV19 and TRBJ2-3, the full variable domain reads DGGITQSPKYLFRKEGQNVTLSCEQNLNHDAMYWYRQDPGQGLRLIYYSQIVNDFQKGDIAEGYSVSREKKESFPLTVTSAQKNPTAFYLCASSGAIDTQYFGPGTRLTVL.

This clonotype was counted only a few times. The gene calls are TRBV30 and TRBJ2-1; 9 nucleotides align to TRBD2. This CDR3 region has 14 residues. Germline V gene lookup returns CDR1 GTSNPN and CDR2 SVGIG (reference sequence). After removal of 1 base from V and 6 bases from J, the junction contained 4 bases not matched to a gene. Here the CDR3 reads CAWSELAGLNEQFF. The CDR3 DNA reads as TGTGCCTGGAGTGAGCTAGCGGGGCTCAATGAGCAGTTCTTC.

Only a few counts were recorded for this clonotype. The CDR3 bases are TGCGCCAGCAGCCAAGATGGTAACAATGAGCAGTTCTTC. This sequence encodes CASSQDGNNEQFF. The chain combines TRBV4-1 with TRBJ2-1; D is unresolved. CDR3 length: 13 residues. V was clipped by 0 bases and J by 5 bases, with 5 bases between them. Germline V gene lookup returns CDR1 MGHRA and CDR2 YSYEKL.

In its sample, this clonotype was seen a few times. The chain couples TRBV7-9 to TRBJ1-1; 10 bases match TRBD1. After removal of 5 bases from V and 3 bases from J, the junction contained 6 bases not matched to a gene. Germline V CDR1 and CDR2: SEHNR, FQNEAQ (reference sequence). The CDR3 is 15 amino acids. CDR3 loop: CASSPLTGGHTEAFF. The CDR3 DNA reads TGTGCCAGCAGCCCGCTGACAGGGGGCCACACTGAAGCTTTCTTT.